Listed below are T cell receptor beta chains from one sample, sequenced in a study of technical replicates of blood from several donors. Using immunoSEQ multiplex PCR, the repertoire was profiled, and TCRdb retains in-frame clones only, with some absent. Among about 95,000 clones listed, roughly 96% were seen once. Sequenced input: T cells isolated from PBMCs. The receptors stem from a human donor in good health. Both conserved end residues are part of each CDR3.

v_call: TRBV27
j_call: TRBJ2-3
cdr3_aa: CASSPGQRSTDTQYF

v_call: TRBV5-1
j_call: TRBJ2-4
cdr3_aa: CASSLGSGQGPNLAKNIQYF

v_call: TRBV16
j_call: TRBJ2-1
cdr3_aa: CASSSGGQGSVYEQFF

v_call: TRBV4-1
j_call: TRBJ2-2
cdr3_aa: CASSQVMLGELFF

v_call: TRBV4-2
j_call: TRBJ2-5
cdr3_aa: CASSQALEAGGETQYF

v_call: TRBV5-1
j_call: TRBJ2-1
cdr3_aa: CASSPPTYNEQFF

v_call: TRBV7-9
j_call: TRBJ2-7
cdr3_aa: CASSFGTPSSYEQYF

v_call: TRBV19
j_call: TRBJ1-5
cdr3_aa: CATLKAGQPQHF

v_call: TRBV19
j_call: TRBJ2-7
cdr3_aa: CATLGRGRAREQYF

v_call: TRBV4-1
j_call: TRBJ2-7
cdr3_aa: CASSQDPGTYEQYF

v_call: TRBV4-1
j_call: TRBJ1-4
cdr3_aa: CASSKVLGEKLFF

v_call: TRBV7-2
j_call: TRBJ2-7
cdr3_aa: CASSQSGTRLYEQYF

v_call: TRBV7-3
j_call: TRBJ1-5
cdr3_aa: CASSLTGGAGQPQHF

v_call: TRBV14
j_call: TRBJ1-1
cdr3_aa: CASSQVPGELSEAFF

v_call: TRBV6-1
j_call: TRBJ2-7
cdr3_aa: CAMQGATEQYF

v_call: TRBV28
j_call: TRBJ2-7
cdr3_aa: CASSLQGPYEQYF

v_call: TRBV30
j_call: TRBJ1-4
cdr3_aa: CAWNHQGGEKLFF

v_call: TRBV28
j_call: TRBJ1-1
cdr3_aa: CASSLWAYTEAFF